These 18 T cell receptor beta chains originate from one sample sequenced in a study of OX40 agonist ivuxolimab in advanced cancers. The repertoire was sequenced with immunoSEQ multiplex PCR; TCRdb's copy has only in-frame clones and lacks some. The sample records about 95,000 clones, more than 85% being singletons. The starting material was CD4+ or CD8+ T cells sorted from blood, obtained in a trial of the OX40 agonist ivuxolimab. These receptors originate from an adult with an advanced solid tumor such as melanoma, head and neck, liver or kidney cancer.

The CDR3 region has the DNA TGCGCCAGCAGCTTGGCGACGGGAGGGGGCACCGGGGAGCTGTTTTTT. The encoded protein is CASSLATGGGTGELFF. The chain couples TRBV5-1 to TRBJ2-2, with 8 bases lining up with TRBD2. V was pared by 0 bases and J by 4 bases, with 5 bases of the junction left unmatched. This CDR3 region has 16 residues. Germline values: CDR1 SGHRS, CDR2 YFSETQ. Combining the CDR3 with reference TRBV5-1 and TRBJ2-2 gives the whole variable domain KAGVTQTPRYLIKTRGQQVTLSCSPISGHRSVSWYQQTPGQGLQFLFEYFSETQRNKGNFPGRFSGRQFSNSRSEMNVSTLELGDSALYLCASSLATGGGTGELFFGEGSRLTVL.

This clone was observed a single time. The chain is built from TRBV19 and TRBJ1-4, with unresolved D. Germline-derived CDR1 and CDR2 are LNHDA and SQIVND (reference sequence). The CDR3 runs 15 residues. The V and J ends lost 8 bases and 6 bases respectively, with 19 bases between them. In nucleotides, the CDR3 is TGTGCCAGTTCAAGGGAGGGTTCGTGGGATGAAAAACTGTTTTTT. This codes for CASSREGSWDEKLFF.

This chain links TRBV6-5 with TRBJ2-7; unclear D gene. In germline, CDR1 is MNHEY, CDR2 SVGAGI. The CDR3 has 16 amino acids. Trimming took 0 bases from V and 3 from J, leaving 15 bases between them. CDR3 DNA sequence: TGTGCCAGCAGTTACTCGGCCACTGGCAGGAGCTACGAGCAGTACTTC. Protein product: CASSYSATGRSYEQYF.

The rearrangement uses TRBV27 and TRBJ2-3; the D call may be TRBD1 or TRBD2 (5 bases each). Germline V gene sequence: CDR1 MNHEY, CDR2 SMNVEV (reference sequence). The CDR3 is 16 residues long. Trimming shortened V by 4 bases and J by 4 bases, and 18 bases separated the two germline ends. CDR3 protein: CASSYGGAGTADTQYF. CDR3 nucleotide sequence: TGTGCCAGCAGTTATGGTGGGGCAGGGACGGCAGATACGCAGTATTTT.

The chain carries TRBV12-5 and TRBJ2-5, with D unclear. Germline assignment: CDR1 LGHNT and CDR2 FRNRAP. Between the trimmed V and J ends, which lost 7 bases and 7 bases, there was a span of 13 bases. The length of the CDR3 is 12 residues. The CDR3 bases are TGTGCTAGTGCCCGGTCCGAAGGGACCCAGTACTTC. This codes for CASARSEGTQYF.

The chain couples TRBV6-5 to TRBJ2-5, with 9 bases lining up with TRBD2. J gave up 4 bases and V 4 bases, and 4 bases lay outside the gene matches. Germline CDR1 MNHEY, CDR2 SVGAGI. This CDR3 spans 14 amino acids. The CDR3 sequence is CASSSQLAGETQYF. CDR3 in DNA: TGTGCCAGCAGTTCCCAACTAGCGGGAGAGACCCAGTACTTC.

The chain couples TRBV13 to TRBJ2-7, with TRBD2 matching over 13 bases. CDR1 is PRHDT, CDR2 FYEKMQ, per germline (reference sequence). After removal of 6 bases from V and 0 bases from J, the junction contained 11 bases not matched to a gene. The CDR3 sequence is 18 residues long. CDR3 in amino acids: CASSRTGTSGKGSYEQYF. The CDR3 DNA reads TGTGCCAGCAGTCGGACCGGGACTAGCGGGAAAGGCTCCTACGAGCAGTACTTC.

The rearrangement joins TRBV18 to TRBJ2-4, with a tentative D call TRBD2 (5 bases). Germline V gene data show CDR1 as KGHSH and CDR2 as LQKENI. V was trimmed by 4 bases and J by 4 bases, leaving 14 bases between them. The CDR3 is 15 amino acids. The CDR3, as DNA: TGTGCCAGCTCACGCCCTGACTACCTAAAAAACATTCAGTACTTC. It codes for CASSRPDYLKNIQYF.

J is TRBJ2-3 and V is TRBV7-2; 12 nucleotides match TRBD1. This CDR3 is built from 14 residues. CDR1 SGHTA and CDR2 FQGNSA come from the germline V gene. Unmatched junction bases numbered 5, after V lost 7 bases and J lost 6 bases. Here the CDR3 reads CASTPGQGADTQYF. The DNA of the CDR3 is TGTGCCAGCACTCCGGGACAGGGGGCGGATACGCAGTATTTT. The entire variable domain, with the rest obtained from reference TRBV7-2 and TRBJ2-3, is as follows: GAGVSQSPSNKVTEKGKDVELRCDPISGHTALYWYRQSLGQGLEFLIYFQGNSAPDKSGLPSDRFSAERTGGSVSTLTIQRTQQEDSAVYLCASTPGQGADTQYFGPGTRLTVL.

This chain joins TRBV15 and TRBJ1-2; 9 nucleotides align to TRBD1. The CDR3 extends over 14 amino acids. Trimming took 1 base from V and 3 from J; bases not matched to a gene: 0. Germline CDR1 reads LNHNV; CDR2 reads YYDKDF (reference sequence). The CDR3, as DNA: TGTGCCACCAGCAGAGGGGACAGGGACTATGGCTACACCTTC. Translating it yields CATSRGDRDYGYTF. Together with reference TRBV15 and TRBJ1-2, the CDR3 gives the full variable domain: DAMVIQNPRYQVTQFGKPVTLSCSQTLNHNVMYWYQQKSSQAPKLLFHYYDKDFNNEADTPDNFQSRRPNTSFCFLDIRSPGLGDTAMYLCATSRGDRDYGYTFGSGTRLTVV.

This chain links TRBV4-2 with TRBJ1-5; TRBD1 matches at 10 bases. The CDR3 totals 16 residues. CDR1 LGHNA and CDR2 YNFKEQ come from the germline V gene. The V gene end was trimmed by 0 bases and the J gene end by 6 bases; junction bases not matched to a gene: 5. This CDR3 is CASSQDEDRGTQPQHF. Here the CDR3 DNA reads TGTGCCAGCAGCCAAGATGAGGACAGGGGGACTCAGCCCCAGCATTTT.

The rearrangement links TRBV28 to TRBJ1-2; the D gene is possibly TRBD1 (5 bases). Deletions cut 4 bases from V and 6 bases from J, with 12 bases between. Germline lookup yields CDR1 MDHEN and CDR2 SYDVKM. The CDR3 totals 13 residues. The CDR3 protein is CASSSGARDGYTF. CDR3 coding DNA: TGTGCCAGCAGTTCTGGGGCGAGGGATGGCTACACCTTC.

The rearrangement uses TRBV7-8 and TRBJ2-2, with 7 bases fitting TRBD1. Germline values: CDR1 SGHVS, CDR2 FQNEAQ. The junction had 7 bases not matched to a gene; V was cut back by 3 bases and J by 6 bases. The CDR3 totals 15 residues. DNA for the CDR3: TGTGCCAGCAGCTTCTCCGGGACAGCCTCCGGGGAGCTGTTTTTT. Translated: CASSFSGTASGELFF.

The V and J genes are TRBV7-2 and TRBJ2-7, with D tentatively TRBD1 (5 bases). V dropped 2 bases and J dropped 0 bases, with 11 bases sitting between them. The CDR3 has 15 amino acids. Germline V gene data show CDR1 as SGHTA and CDR2 as FQGNSA. CDR3 loop: CASSLTTAYSYEQYF. In DNA form, the CDR3 reads TGTGCCAGCAGCTTAACGACAGCTTACTCCTACGAGCAGTACTTC.

This chain uses TRBV11-3 with TRBJ2-2; no definite D call. The CDR3 consists of 12 residues. In germline, CDR1 is SGHNT, CDR2 YENEEA. The V and J ends lost 3 bases and 6 bases respectively, with 5 bases between them. CDR3 protein: CASSFKPGELFF. CDR3 sequence (DNA): TGTGCCAGCAGCTTTAAACCCGGGGAGCTGTTTTTT. Full variable domain (rest looked up from reference TRBV11-3 and TRBJ2-2): EAGVVQSPRYKIIEKKQPVAFWCNPISGHNTLYWYLQNLGQGPELLIRYENEEAVDDSQLPKDRFSAERLKGVDSTLKIQPAELGDSAVYLCASSFKPGELFFGEGSRLTVL.

The J gene is TRBJ1-1, the V gene TRBV9; perhaps TRBD1 as D (6 bases). The CDR3 is 14 amino acids. With 1 base removed from V and 1 base from J, the gap between germline ends came to 8 bases. Germline V CDR1 and CDR2: SGDLS, YYNGEE. The chain's CDR3 is CASSVQGQNTEAFF. The CDR3 DNA is TGTGCCAGCAGCGTACAGGGGCAGAACACTGAAGCTTTCTTT.

The count of this clone is one. The chain has TRBV5-5 and TRBJ1-5; no definite D call. V lost 2 bases, J lost 0 bases, and 12 bases lay in between. Germline V gene data show CDR1 as SGHKS and CDR2 as YYEKEE (reference sequence). The CDR3 consists of 16 residues. CDR3 protein: CASSFLGDISNQPQHF. As DNA, the CDR3 is TGTGCCAGCAGCTTTCTAGGAGACATTAGCAATCAGCCCCAGCATTTT.

The J gene is TRBJ2-7, the V gene TRBV6-1, with D perhaps TRBD1 or TRBD2 (6 bases each). In germline, CDR1 is MNHNS, CDR2 SASEGT. The CDR3 consists of 15 residues. V shed 3 bases and J shed 3 bases, with 15 bases lying between them. This CDR3 reads CASSEIGGSYYEQYF. The CDR3, as DNA: TGTGCCAGCAGTGAGATAGGGGGGAGCTACTACGAGCAGTACTTC.